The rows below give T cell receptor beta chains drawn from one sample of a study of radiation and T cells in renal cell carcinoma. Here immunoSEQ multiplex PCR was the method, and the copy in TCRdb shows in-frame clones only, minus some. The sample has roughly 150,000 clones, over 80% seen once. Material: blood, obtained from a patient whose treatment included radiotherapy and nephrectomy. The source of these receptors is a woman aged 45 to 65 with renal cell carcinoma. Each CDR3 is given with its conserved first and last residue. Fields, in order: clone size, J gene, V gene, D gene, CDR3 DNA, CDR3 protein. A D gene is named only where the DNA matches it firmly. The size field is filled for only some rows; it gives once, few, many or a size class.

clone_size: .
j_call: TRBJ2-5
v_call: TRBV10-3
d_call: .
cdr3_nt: TGTGCCAGCAGTGGATGGAGAGGGGACCCCAAAGAGACCCAGTACTTC
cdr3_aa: CASSGWRGDPKETQYF

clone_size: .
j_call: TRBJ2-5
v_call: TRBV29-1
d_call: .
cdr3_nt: TGCGGCGTTGGTCACGGGAAGACCCAGTACTTC
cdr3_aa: CGVGHGKTQYF

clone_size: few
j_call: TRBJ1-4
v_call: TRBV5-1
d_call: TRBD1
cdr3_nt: TGCGCCAGCAGCTTCTCGGGACAGTCAAATGAAAAACTGTTTTTT
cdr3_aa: CASSFSGQSNEKLFF

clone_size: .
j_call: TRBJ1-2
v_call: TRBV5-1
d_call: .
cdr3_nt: TGCGCCAGCAGCTTGGTCACGGACTATGGCTACACCTTC
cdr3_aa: CASSLVTDYGYTF

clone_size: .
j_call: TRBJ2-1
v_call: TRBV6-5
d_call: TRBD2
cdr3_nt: TGTGCCAGCAGCTCTGGACTAGCGGCATGGGTGCAGTTCTTC
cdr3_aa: CASSSGLAAWVQFF

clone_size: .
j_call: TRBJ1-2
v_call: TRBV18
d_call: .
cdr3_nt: TGTGCCAGCTCACCCGTGGGCGAGGGTTTTTTTAACTATGGCTACACCTTC
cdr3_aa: CASSPVGEGFFNYGYTF

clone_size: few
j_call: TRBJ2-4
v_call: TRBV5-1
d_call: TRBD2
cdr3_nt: TGCGCCAGCAGCCCGGGACTAGCGGAAAACATTCAGTACTTC
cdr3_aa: CASSPGLAENIQYF

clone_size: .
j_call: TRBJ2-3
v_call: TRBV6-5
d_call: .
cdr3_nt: TGTGCCAGCAGTCCACGCACAGATACGCAGTATTTT
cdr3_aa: CASSPRTDTQYF

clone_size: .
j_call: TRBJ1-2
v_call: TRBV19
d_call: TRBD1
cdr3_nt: TGTGCCAGTAGTACCAACCAGGGGGTAAACTATGGCTACACCTTC
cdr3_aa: CASSTNQGVNYGYTF

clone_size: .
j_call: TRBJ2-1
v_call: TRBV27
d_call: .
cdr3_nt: TGTGCCAGCAGTTCTAACGCTGGCCTTTACAATGAGCAGTTCTTC
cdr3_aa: CASSSNAGLYNEQFF

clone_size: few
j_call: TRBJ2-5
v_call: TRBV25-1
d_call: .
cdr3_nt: TGTGCCAGCAGTGAAACTCCTCAAGAGACCCAGTACTTC
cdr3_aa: CASSETPQETQYF

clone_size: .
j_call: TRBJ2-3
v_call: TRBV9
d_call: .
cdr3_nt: TGTGCCAGCAGCGTAGGTAGCATCGGAGATACGCAGTATTTT
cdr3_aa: CASSVGSIGDTQYF

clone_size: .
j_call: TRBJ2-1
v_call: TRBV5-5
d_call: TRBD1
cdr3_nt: TGTGCCAGCAGCCCCACCGGGACAGTGAGGGGCCATGAGCAGTTCTTC
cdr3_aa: CASSPTGTVRGHEQFF

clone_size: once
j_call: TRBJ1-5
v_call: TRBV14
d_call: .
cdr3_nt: TGTGCCAGCAGCCAATTGAATCAGCCCCAGCATTTT
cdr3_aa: CASSQLNQPQHF

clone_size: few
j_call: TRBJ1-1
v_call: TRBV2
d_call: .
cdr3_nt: TGTGCCAGCACCGTCCAGTCGGGGAACACTGAAGCTTTCTTT
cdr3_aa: CASTVQSGNTEAFF

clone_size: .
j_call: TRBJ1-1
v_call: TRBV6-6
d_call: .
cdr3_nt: TGTGCCAGCAGTTACTCGTCAGTCCGGACTGAAGCTTTCTTT
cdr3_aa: CASSYSSVRTEAFF

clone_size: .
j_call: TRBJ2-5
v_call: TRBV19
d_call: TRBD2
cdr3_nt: TGTGCCAGTAGTAACGGACTAGCGGGGGGACAAGAGACCCAGTACTTC
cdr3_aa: CASSNGLAGGQETQYF

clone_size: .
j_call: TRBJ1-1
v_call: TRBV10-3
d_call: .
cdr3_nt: TGTGCCATCAGGCCCCGGGCGACAGAGAACACTGAAGCTTTCTTT
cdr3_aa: CAIRPRATENTEAFF

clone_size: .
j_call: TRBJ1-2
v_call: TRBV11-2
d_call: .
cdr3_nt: TGTGCCAGCAGCTTCTTAGGGGTCGACTATGGCTACACCTTC
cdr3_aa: CASSFLGVDYGYTF

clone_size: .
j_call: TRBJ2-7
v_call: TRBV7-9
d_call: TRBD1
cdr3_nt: TGTGCCAGCAGCTTAGACAAGGGACAGGGATACGAGCAGTACTTC
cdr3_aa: CASSLDKGQGYEQYF

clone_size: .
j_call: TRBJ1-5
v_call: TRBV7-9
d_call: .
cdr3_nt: TGTGCCAGCAGCCGGGGGCAGGGCAATCAGCCCCAGCATTTT
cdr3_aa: CASSRGQGNQPQHF

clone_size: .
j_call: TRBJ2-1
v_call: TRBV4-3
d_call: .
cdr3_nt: TGCGCCAGCAGTTATGGCTCCGGGCCTACAAGTGGTGAGCAGTTCTTC
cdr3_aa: CASSYGSGPTSGEQFF

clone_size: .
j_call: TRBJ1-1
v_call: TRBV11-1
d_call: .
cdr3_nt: TGTGCCAGCAGCTTGTCGCTGGGCAGGGTGGGGATCGGAGCTTTCTTT
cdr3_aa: CASSLSLGRVGIGAFF

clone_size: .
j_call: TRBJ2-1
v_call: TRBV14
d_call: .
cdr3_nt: TGTGCCAGCAGCCAAGTTGGGGCCTACAATGAGCAGTTCTTC
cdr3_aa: CASSQVGAYNEQFF

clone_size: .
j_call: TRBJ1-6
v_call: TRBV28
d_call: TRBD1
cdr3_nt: TGTGCCAGCAGTTCGGACAGGGCCTCCTATAATTCACCCCTCCACTTT
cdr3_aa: CASSSDRASYNSPLHF

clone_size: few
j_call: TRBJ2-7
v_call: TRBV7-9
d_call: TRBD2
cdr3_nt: TGTGCCAGCAGCTTATCCCAAGCGGGGGGTTACGAGCAGTACTTC
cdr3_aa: CASSLSQAGGYEQYF

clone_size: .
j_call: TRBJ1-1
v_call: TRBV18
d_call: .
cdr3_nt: TGTGCCAGCTCACCACCCAAGGGACACACTGAAGCTTTCTTT
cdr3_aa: CASSPPKGHTEAFF

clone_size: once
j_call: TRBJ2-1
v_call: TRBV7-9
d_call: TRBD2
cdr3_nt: TGTGCCAGCAGCCCTCGACTAGCGGGGGGGGTAAACAATGAGCAGTTCTTC
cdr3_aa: CASSPRLAGGVNNEQFF

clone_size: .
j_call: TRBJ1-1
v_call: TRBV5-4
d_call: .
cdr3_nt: TGTGCCAGCAGCCAGAACACTGAAGCTTTCTTT
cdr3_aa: CASSQNTEAFF

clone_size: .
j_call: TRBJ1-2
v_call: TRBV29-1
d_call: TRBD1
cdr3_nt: TGCAGCGTTGAAGAGGGACAGTTTCGTACCTTC
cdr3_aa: CSVEEGQFRTF

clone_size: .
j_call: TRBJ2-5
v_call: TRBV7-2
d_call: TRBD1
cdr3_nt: TGTGCCAGCAGCCGAGATCCCGGGACAGGGGAAGAGACCCAGTACTTC
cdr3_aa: CASSRDPGTGEETQYF

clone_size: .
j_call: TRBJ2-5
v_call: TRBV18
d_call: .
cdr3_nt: TGTGCCAGCTCAGCCACCGGGACCGCCCAAGAGACCCAGTACTTC
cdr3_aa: CASSATGTAQETQYF

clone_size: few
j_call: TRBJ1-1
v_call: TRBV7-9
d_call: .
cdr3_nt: TGTGCCAGCAGCTTAGGGGTAAAGAGTGAAGCTTTCTTT
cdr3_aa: CASSLGVKSEAFF

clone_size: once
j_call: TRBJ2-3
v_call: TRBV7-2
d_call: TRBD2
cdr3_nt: TGTGCCAGCAGCTTCACAAGCGGGGGGGCGGGAGATACGCAGTATTTT
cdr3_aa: CASSFTSGGAGDTQYF

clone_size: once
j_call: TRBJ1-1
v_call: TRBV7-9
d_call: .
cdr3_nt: TGTGCCAGCAGCTTCCATCTGGCAGAGAACACTGAAGCTTTCTTT
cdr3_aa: CASSFHLAENTEAFF

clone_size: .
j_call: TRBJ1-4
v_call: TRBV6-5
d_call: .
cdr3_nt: TGTGCCAGCCGCGGGTACGGTGAAAAACTGTTTTTT
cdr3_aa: CASRGYGEKLFF

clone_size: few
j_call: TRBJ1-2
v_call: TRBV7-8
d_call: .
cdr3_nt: TGTGCCAGCAGCTTAGGGGTGAGACAGACGTATGGCTACACCTTC
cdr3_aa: CASSLGVRQTYGYTF

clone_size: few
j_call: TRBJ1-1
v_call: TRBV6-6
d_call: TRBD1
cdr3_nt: TGTGCCAGCAGTACGCTAGACAGGGGAAACACTGAAGCTTTCTTT
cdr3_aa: CASSTLDRGNTEAFF

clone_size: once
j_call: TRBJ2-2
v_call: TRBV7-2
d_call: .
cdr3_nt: TGTGCCAGCAGCCCCGATCTGGGTTCCACCGGGGAGCTGTTTTTT
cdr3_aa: CASSPDLGSTGELFF

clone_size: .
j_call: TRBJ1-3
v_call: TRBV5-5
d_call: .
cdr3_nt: TGTGCCAGCAGCTTGAACTTTGCGAACTCTGGAAACACCATATATTTT
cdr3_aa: CASSLNFANSGNTIYF

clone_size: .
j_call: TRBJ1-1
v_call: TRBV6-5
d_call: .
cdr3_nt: TGTGCCAGCAGTCGCGAGGGGGAAGCTTTCTTT
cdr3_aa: CASSREGEAFF

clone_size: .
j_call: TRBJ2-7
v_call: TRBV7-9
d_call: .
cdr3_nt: TGTGCCAGCAGCTCGGACAAAAACTACGAGCAGTACTTC
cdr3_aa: CASSSDKNYEQYF

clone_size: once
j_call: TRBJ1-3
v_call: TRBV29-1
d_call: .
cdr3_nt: TGCAGCGTGGGCGGGAGAAACTCTGGAAACACCATATATTTT
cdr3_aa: CSVGGRNSGNTIYF

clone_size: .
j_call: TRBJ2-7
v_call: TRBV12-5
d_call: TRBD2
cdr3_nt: TGTGCTAGTGGTTTGAAACGGGAGGGGGAGAGCTCCTACGAGCAGTACTTC
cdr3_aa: CASGLKREGESSYEQYF

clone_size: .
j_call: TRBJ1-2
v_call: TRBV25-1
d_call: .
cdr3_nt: TGTGCCAGCAGTGAAACCGCGCGCGGCTACACCTTC
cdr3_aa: CASSETARGYTF

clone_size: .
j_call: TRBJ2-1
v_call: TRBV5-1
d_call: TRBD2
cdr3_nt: TGCGCCAGCAGCTTGGATATACTAGCGGGGGGACGAGGACAGTTCTTC
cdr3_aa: CASSLDILAGGRGQFF

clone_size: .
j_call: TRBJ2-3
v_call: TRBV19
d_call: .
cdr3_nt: TGTGCCAGTAGTATCCCCGAAACCGTCGACACTACAGATACGCAGTATTTT
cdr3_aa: CASSIPETVDTTDTQYF

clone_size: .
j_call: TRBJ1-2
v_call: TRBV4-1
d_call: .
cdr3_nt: TGCGCCAGCAGCCAAGCAGAGGTGGGTAACTATGGCTACACCTTC
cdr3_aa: CASSQAEVGNYGYTF

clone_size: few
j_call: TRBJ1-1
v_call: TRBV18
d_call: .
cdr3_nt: TGTGCCAGCTCACCAAGAGGTGGGATGAACACTGAAGCTTTCTTT
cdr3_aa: CASSPRGGMNTEAFF

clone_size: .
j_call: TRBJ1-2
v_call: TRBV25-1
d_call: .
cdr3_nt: TGTGCCAGCAGTGAAGGAGCGGGAGGAAAGGTCTATGGCTACACCTTC
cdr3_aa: CASSEGAGGKVYGYTF